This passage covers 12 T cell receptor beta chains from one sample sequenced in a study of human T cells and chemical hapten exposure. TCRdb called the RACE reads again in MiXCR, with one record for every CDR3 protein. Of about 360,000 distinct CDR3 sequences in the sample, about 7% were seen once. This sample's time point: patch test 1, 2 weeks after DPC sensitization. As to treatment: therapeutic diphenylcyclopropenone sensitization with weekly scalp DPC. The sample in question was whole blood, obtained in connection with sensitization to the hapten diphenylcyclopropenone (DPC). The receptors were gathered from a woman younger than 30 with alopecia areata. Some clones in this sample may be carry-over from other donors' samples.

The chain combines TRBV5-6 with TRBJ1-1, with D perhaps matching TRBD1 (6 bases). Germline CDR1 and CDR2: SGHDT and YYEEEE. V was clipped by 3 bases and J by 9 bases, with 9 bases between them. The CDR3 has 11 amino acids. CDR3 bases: TGTGCCAGCAGCTCAACAGGGAAAGCTTTCTTT. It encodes CASSSTGKAFF.

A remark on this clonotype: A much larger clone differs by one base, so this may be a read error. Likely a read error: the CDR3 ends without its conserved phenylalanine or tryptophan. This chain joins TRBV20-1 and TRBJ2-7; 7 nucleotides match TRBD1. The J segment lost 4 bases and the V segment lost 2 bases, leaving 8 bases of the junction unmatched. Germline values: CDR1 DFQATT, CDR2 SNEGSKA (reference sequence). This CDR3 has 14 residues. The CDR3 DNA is TGCAGTGCTAGACCGATCGGGACAGCTTACGAGCAGTACTCC. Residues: CSARPIGTAYEQYS.

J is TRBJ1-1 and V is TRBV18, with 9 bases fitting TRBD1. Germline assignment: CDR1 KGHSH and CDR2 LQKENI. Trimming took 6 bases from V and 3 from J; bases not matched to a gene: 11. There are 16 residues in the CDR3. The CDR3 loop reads CASSQGQGIVDTEAFF. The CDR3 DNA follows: TGTGCCAGCTCTCAAGGACAGGGGATAGTGGACACTGAAGCTTTCTTT.

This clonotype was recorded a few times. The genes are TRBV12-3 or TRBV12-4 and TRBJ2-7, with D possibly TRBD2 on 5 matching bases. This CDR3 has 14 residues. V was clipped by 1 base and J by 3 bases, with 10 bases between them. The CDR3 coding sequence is TGTGCCAGCAGTTTAGGAGGGTCAATCTACGAGCAGTACTTC. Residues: CASSLGGSIYEQYF.

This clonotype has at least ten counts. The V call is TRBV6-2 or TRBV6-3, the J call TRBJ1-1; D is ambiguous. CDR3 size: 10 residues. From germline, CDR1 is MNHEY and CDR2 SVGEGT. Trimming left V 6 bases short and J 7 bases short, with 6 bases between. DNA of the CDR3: TGTGCCAGCAGCCCGTGTGAAGCTTTCTTT. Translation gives CASSPCEAFF.

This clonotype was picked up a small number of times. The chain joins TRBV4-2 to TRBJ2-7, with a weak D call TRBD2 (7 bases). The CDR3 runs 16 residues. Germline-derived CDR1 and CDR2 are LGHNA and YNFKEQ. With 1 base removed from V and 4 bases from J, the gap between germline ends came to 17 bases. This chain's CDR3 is CASSQVRGGAEYEQYF. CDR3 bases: TGTGCCAGCAGCCAAGTGAGAGGGGGGGCAGAATACGAGCAGTACTTC.

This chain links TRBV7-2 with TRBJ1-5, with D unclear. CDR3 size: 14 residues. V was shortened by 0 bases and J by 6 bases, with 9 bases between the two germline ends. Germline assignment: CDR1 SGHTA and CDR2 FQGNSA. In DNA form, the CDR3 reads TGTGCCAGCAGCTTAGCGGTGGGCGGTCAGCCCCAGCATTTT. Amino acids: CASSLAVGGQPQHF.

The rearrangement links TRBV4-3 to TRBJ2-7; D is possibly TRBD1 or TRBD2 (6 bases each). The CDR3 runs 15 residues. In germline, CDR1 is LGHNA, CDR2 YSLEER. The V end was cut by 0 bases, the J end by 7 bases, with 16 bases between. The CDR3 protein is CASSQDYRVGGEQYF. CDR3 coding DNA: TGCGCCAGCAGCCAAGATTACCGGGTAGGGGGGGAGCAGTACTTC.

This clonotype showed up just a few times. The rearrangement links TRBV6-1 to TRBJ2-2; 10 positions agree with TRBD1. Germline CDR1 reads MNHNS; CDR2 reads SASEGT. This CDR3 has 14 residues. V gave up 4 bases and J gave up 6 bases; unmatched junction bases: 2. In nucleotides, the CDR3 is TGTGCCAGCAGTGGGACAGGGGGTCCCGGGGAGCTGTTTTTT. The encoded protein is CASSGTGGPGELFF.

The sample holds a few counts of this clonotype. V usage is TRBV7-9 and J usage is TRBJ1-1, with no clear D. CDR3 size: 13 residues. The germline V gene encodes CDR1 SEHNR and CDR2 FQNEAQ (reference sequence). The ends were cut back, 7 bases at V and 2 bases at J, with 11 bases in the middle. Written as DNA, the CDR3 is TGTGCCAGCACCCAGACACATAACACTGAAGCTTTCTTT. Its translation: CASTQTHNTEAFF.

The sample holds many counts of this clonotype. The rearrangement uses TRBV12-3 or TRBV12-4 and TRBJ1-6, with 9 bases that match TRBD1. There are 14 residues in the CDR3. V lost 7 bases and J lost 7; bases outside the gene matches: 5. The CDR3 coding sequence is TGTGCCAGCAATAGACAGGGGGGCAATTCACCCCTCCACTTT. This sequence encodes CASNRQGGNSPLHF.

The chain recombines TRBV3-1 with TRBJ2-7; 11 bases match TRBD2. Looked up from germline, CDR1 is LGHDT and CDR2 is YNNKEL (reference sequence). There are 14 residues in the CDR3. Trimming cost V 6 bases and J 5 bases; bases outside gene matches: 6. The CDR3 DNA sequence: TGTGCCAGCAGACCTAGCGGGGGGCACGACGAGCAGTACTTC. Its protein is CASRPSGGHDEQYF.